This passage covers 22 T cell receptor beta chains from one sample sequenced in a study of shared clonotypes between healthy human individuals. The table came from immunoSEQ multiplex PCR; TCRdb's copy has only in-frame clones and leaves some out. The sample holds 550,000 to 850,000 clones, around 70% seen once. Sequencing input: memory CD4+ T cells sorted from blood. Indicated subset: CD45RA-negative fraction. These receptors were obtained from a woman aged 25 to 39 in good health.

The chain joins TRBV5-1 to TRBJ2-1; D is uncertain. Between the trimmed V and J ends, which lost 0 bases and 6 bases, there was a span of 10 bases. The CDR3 sequence is 14 residues long. Germline V gene sequence: CDR1 SGHRS, CDR2 YFSETQ. The CDR3 nucleotides read TGCGCCAGCAGCTTGGCGTCCACCTCCAATGAGCAGTTCTTC. Its translation is CASSLASTSNEQFF.

The rearrangement uses TRBV5-4 and TRBJ2-1; 7 nucleotides line up with TRBD2. V was clipped by 0 bases and J by 14 bases; unmatched bases: 8. Germline lookup yields CDR1 SGHNT and CDR2 YYREEE (reference sequence). The CDR3 has 13 residues. The CDR3 loop is CASSLVASGGEFF. CDR3 DNA: TGTGCCAGCAGCTTGGTGGCTAGCGGTGGGGAGTTCTTC. Together with reference TRBV5-4 and TRBJ2-1, the CDR3 gives the full variable domain: ETGVTQSPTHLIKTRGQQVTLRCSSQSGHNTVSWYQQALGQGPQFIFQYYREEENGRGNFPPRFSGLQFPNYSSELNVNALELDDSALYLCASSLVASGGEFFGPGTRLTVL.

The genes are TRBV4-1 and TRBJ2-3; TRBD2 aligns across 8 bases. This CDR3 comprises 16 residues. Germline loops: CDR1 MGHRA, CDR2 YSYEKL. V dropped 4 bases and J dropped 4; count of bases not matched to a gene: 10. This CDR3 reads CASSPMTAGDSDTQYF. As DNA, the CDR3 is TGCGCCAGCAGCCCCATGACAGCGGGAGATTCAGATACGCAGTATTTT.

The count of this clone is one. The V and J genes are TRBV19 and TRBJ2-3; 10 bases align to TRBD2. The germline V gene has CDR1 LNHDA and CDR2 SQIVND (reference sequence). CDR3 length: 16 residues. Trimming took 6 bases from V and 1 from J; bases not matched to a gene: 7. CDR3 DNA: TGTGCCAGTAGCCCCGTTAGCGGGAGGCGCACAGATACGCAGTATTTT. It specifies CASSPVSGRRTDTQYF.

This clone was detected many times. The chain carries TRBV19 and TRBJ2-5; TRBD1 matches at 8 bases. This CDR3 has 14 amino acids. Germline V gene lookup returns CDR1 LNHDA and CDR2 SQIVND (reference sequence). Unmatched junction bases numbered 5, after V lost 3 bases and J lost 5 bases. The CDR3 protein is CASSIRGPGETQYF. The DNA for the CDR3 is TGTGCCAGTAGTATCAGGGGGCCAGGGGAGACCCAGTACTTC.

The chain recombines TRBV30 with TRBJ1-3; D gene uncertain. The CDR3 sequence is 14 residues long. The germline V gene has CDR1 GTSNPN and CDR2 SVGIG (reference sequence). V was cut by 2 bases and J by 2 bases, with 10 bases left in between. The CDR3 here is CAWSPTITGNTIYF. The CDR3 nucleotides are TGTGCCTGGAGTCCCACCATCACTGGAAACACCATATATTTT.

The CDR3 DNA sequence: TGTGCCAGTAGTATAGACGGCGGGGTACTAGCCAAAAACATTCAGTACTTC. Its protein product is CASSIDGGVLAKNIQYF. The chain links TRBV19 to TRBJ2-4; possible D gene TRBD2, 6 bases. The V end was cut by 0 bases, the J end by 0 bases, with 12 bases between. The CDR3 runs to 17 residues. CDR1 is LNHDA, CDR2 SQIVND, per germline (reference sequence). Full variable domain (rest looked up from reference TRBV19 and TRBJ2-4): DGGITQSPKYLFRKEGQNVTLSCEQNLNHDAMYWYRQDPGQGLRLIYYSQIVNDFQKGDIAEGYSVSREKKESFPLTVTSAQKNPTAFYLCASSIDGGVLAKNIQYFGAGTRLSVL.

V and J are TRBV4-1 and TRBJ2-5; 8 positions match TRBD2. Judging by the DNA end, TRBJ2-7 fits better; the J call may be wrong. The CDR3 contains 16 residues. The germline V gene has CDR1 MGHRA and CDR2 YSYEKL. CDR3 residues: CASSQVWVAGTYEQYF. In DNA, the CDR3 is TGCGCCAGCAGCCAAGTTTGGGTAGCGGGAACCTACGAGCAGTACTTC.

About this clone: Other DNA sequences in this sample translate to the same CDR3. The V and J genes are TRBV7-9 and TRBJ2-7; 13 bases fit TRBD2. V lost 5 bases to trimming and J lost 5 bases; unmatched junction nucleotides: 3. Germline lookup yields CDR1 SEHNR and CDR2 FQNEAQ (reference sequence). There are 14 residues in the CDR3. CDR3: CASSLGLAGDEQYF. The CDR3 DNA is TGTGCCAGCAGCCTAGGACTAGCGGGAGACGAGCAGTACTTC.

The V call is TRBV10-1, the J call TRBJ2-2; D ambiguous. This CDR3 has 12 amino acids. V was cut by 7 bases and J by 6 bases, with 9 bases left in between. Germline V CDR1 and CDR2: WNHNN, SYGVQD (reference sequence). CDR3 sequence (DNA): TGCGCCAGCATGAGCAACGCCGGGGAGCTGTTTTTT. This encodes CASMSNAGELFF.

The chain recombines TRBV18 with TRBJ2-5, with 11 nucleotides matching TRBD2. The CDR3 runs 22 residues. The trim removed 2 bases at V and 5 bases at J, leaving 25 bases unmatched. The germline V gene has CDR1 KGHSH and CDR2 LQKENI. The CDR3 loop is CASSPRKGGTSGSTDSYETQYF. The CDR3 DNA sequence: TGTGCCAGCTCACCAAGGAAGGGCGGAACTAGCGGGAGTACTGACTCTTATGAGACCCAGTACTTC. Filled out from reference TRBV18 and TRBJ2-5, the complete variable domain reads NAGVMQNPRHLVRRRGQEARLRCSPMKGHSHVYWYRQLPEEGLKFMVYLQKENIIDESGMPKERFSAEFPKEGPSILRIQQVVRGDSAAYFCASSPRKGGTSGSTDSYETQYFGPGTRLLVL.

This clone occurred many times. The genes are TRBV2 and TRBJ2-1; TRBD2 agrees at 9 bases. The CDR3 is 13 amino acids. The V gene end was trimmed by 7 bases and the J gene end by 4 bases; junction bases not matched to a gene: 2. Germline-derived CDR1 and CDR2 are SNHLY and FYNNEI. The CDR3 nucleotides read TGTGCCAGCACTAGCGGGATATACAATGAGCAGTTCTTC. This gives the protein CASTSGIYNEQFF.

This chain connects TRBV11-3 to TRBJ2-1; D may be TRBD1 (5 bases). The ends were cut back, 1 base at V and 10 bases at J, with 11 bases in the middle. This CDR3 is 13 amino acids long. The germline gives CDR1 SGHNT, CDR2 YENEEA. The CDR3 sequence is CASSLVWGAEQFF. DNA of the CDR3: TGTGCCAGCAGCTTAGTTTGGGGCGCCGAGCAGTTCTTC.

This clone was counted a few times. The chain couples TRBV27 to TRBJ1-5, with D unresolved. Per germline, CDR1 MNHEY and CDR2 SMNVEV (reference sequence). V was shortened by 8 bases and J by 4 bases, with 12 bases between the two germline ends. The CDR3 spans 13 residues. CDR3 region: CASAPFRNQPQHF. The CDR3 DNA reads TGTGCCAGCGCCCCTTTTCGGAATCAGCCCCAGCATTTT.

Only a few counts were recorded for this clone. This sequence joins TRBV28 and TRBJ2-2; 12 nucleotides match TRBD2. There are 17 residues in the CDR3. V gave up 7 bases and J gave up 5 bases; unmatched junction bases: 11. From germline, CDR1 is MDHEN and CDR2 SYDVKM. As DNA, the CDR3 is TGTGCCAGCATCCCTCGACTAGCGGGAGTTTGGACCGGGGAGCTGTTTTTT. Translating it yields CASIPRLAGVWTGELFF.

The chain joins TRBV15 to TRBJ2-1; 10 bases are shared with TRBD2. V lost 7 bases and J lost 5; bases outside the gene matches: 2. The CDR3 is 13 residues long. The germline gives CDR1 LNHNV, CDR2 YYDKDF (reference sequence). CDR3 nucleotide sequence: TGTGCCACCAACAGCGGGAGGGACAATGAGCAGTTCTTC. Amino acids: CATNSGRDNEQFF.

This CDR3 is CASTTRGGGVEKLFF. DNA for the CDR3: TGTGCCAGCACCACCCGAGGAGGCGGTGTAGAAAAACTGTTTTTT. The J gene is TRBJ1-4, the V gene TRBV28; D not resolved. V was pared by 7 bases and J by 8 bases, with 20 bases between. This CDR3 contains 15 residues. Per the germline V gene, CDR1 is MDHEN and CDR2 is SYDVKM. The full variable domain, rest sourced from reference TRBV28 and TRBJ1-4, is DVKVTQSSRYLVKRTGEKVFLECVQDMDHENMFWYRQDPGLGLRLIYFSYDVKMKEKGDIPEGYSVSREKKERFSLILESASTNQTSMYLCASTTRGGGVEKLFFGSGTQLSVL.

Many counts were recorded for this clone. The rearrangement joins TRBV6-4 to TRBJ2-3, with TRBD2 identical over 10 bases. Trimming at V came to 0 bases and at J to 6 bases, leaving 6 bases not matched to a gene. The CDR3 sequence is 16 residues long. The germline CDR1 and CDR2 sequences are MRHNA and SNTAGT. CDR3 in amino acids: CASSDSASGSADTQYF. As DNA, the CDR3 is TGTGCCAGCAGTGACTCTGCTAGCGGGAGTGCGGATACGCAGTATTTT.

The V gene is TRBV11-2, the J gene TRBJ2-1, with a possible D match to TRBD2 (5 bases). V lost 1 base and J lost 7, with 8 bases in between. Looked up from germline, CDR1 is SGHAT and CDR2 is FQNNGV. The CDR3 sequence is 13 residues long. The DNA for the CDR3 is TGTGCCAGCAGCTTAGGAGGCGGGAATGAGCAGTTCTTC. It is translated as CASSLGGGNEQFF.

This clone was seen a few times. The chain joins TRBV7-9 to TRBJ2-1; TRBD2 might be the D (6 bases). Deletions cut 7 bases from V and 6 bases from J, with 16 bases between. This CDR3 contains 14 residues. Germline V gene lookup returns CDR1 SEHNR and CDR2 FQNEAQ (reference sequence). CDR3 coding DNA: TGTGCCAGCACAAGACTAGAACAAGGCAATGAGCAGTTCTTC. Translating gives CASTRLEQGNEQFF.

This clone is a singleton in its sample. This chain links TRBV7-8 with TRBJ2-7; 11 bases line up with TRBD2. Germline-derived CDR1 and CDR2 are SGHVS and FQNEAQ. V gave up 4 bases and J gave up 7 bases; unmatched junction bases: 12. There are 16 residues in the CDR3. The CDR3 nucleotides are TGTGCCAGCAGCTCCCTCCTAGCGGGAGGCTTACGAGAGCAGTACTTC. Its protein product is CASSSLLAGGLREQYF.

Many counts were recorded for this clone. The rearrangement uses TRBV19 and TRBJ2-5, with TRBD1 matching over 7 bases. V shed 4 bases and J 6 bases; nucleotides not matched to a gene: 14. Germline V CDR1 and CDR2: LNHDA, SQIVND (reference sequence). The CDR3 is 16 residues long. As DNA, the CDR3 is TGTGCCAGTAGTACAGGGGCAGGGGGTAACGTAAAGACCCAGTACTTC. It translates to CASSTGAGGNVKTQYF.